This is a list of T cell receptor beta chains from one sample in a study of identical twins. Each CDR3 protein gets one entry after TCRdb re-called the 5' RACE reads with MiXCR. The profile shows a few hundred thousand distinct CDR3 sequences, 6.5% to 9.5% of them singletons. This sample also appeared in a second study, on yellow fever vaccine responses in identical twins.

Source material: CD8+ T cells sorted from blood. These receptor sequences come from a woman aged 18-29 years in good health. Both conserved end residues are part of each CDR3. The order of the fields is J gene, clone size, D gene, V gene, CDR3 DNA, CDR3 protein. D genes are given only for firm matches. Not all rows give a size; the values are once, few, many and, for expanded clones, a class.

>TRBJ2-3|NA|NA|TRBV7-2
TGTGCCAGCAGCTTAGAACGGGAGAGCACAGATACGCAGTATTTT
CASSLERESTDTQYF
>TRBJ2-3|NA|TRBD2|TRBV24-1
TGTGCCACCAGTGATCGGACTAGCGGCACAGATACGCAGTATTTT
CATSDRTSGTDTQYF
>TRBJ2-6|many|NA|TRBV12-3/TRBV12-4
TGTGCCAGCAGCCTGGGGATGGGGGCCAACGTCCTGACTTTC
CASSLGMGANVLTF
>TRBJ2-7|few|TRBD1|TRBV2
TGTGCCAGCAGTGAATCCGGGACAGTTTCCTACGAGCAGTACTTC
CASSESGTVSYEQYF
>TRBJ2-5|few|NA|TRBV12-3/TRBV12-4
TGTGCTCAAGGGGATGGGGAGACCCAGTACTTC
CAQGDGETQYF
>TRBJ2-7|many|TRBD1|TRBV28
TGTGCCAGCAGTCGGGACAGGCCCTACGAGCAGTACTTC
CASSRDRPYEQYF
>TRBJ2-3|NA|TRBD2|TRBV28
TGTGCCAGCAGAGATACCGGGACTAGCGGGGGGGCCCATCAGTATTTT
CASRDTGTSGGAHQYF
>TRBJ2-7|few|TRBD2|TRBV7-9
TGTGCCAGCAGTGCTACTAGCGCAGATTACGAGCAGTACTTC
CASSATSADYEQYF
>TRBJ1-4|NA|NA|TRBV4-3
TGCGCCAGCAGCCAAGATCGGACAACTAATGAAAAACTGTTTTTT
CASSQDRTTNEKLFF
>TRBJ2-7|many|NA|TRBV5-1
TGCGCCAGCAGCTTCGGCCGGGACATAGATTTCTACGAGCAGTACTTC
CASSFGRDIDFYEQYF
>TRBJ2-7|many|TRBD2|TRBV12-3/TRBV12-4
TGTGCCAGCGGGAGGGCTGAGGGGATCTACGAGCAGTACTTC
CASGRAEGIYEQYF
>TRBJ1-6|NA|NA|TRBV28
TGTGCCAGCAGTTTTAGCGGGAATTCACCCCTCCACTTT
CASSFSGNSPLHF
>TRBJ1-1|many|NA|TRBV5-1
TGCGCCAGCAGGGTCGGCTGGGGGGAAGCTTTCTTT
CASRVGWGEAFF
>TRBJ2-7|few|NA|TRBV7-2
TGTGCCAGCAGCTTAGTAGGCGGACAGAACTACGAGCAGTACTTC
CASSLVGGQNYEQYF
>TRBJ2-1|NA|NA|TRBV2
TGTGCCAGCAGTGATCCTACTCGGGTGGTTTTGAGGAATGAGCAGTTCTTC
CASSDPTRVVLRNEQFF
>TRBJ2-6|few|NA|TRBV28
TGTGCCAGCAGTTTCCGTCTTAGGGGCCACTATAACTCTGGGGCCAACGTCCTGACTTTC
CASSFRLRGHYNSGANVLTF
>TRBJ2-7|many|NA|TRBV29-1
TGCAGCGTACGGTTATGGACGGGCTCCTACGAGCAGTACTTC
CSVRLWTGSYEQYF
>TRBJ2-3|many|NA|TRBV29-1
TGCAGCGTCACGGTAGATACGCAGTATTTT
CSVTVDTQYF
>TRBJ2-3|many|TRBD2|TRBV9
TGTGCCAGCAGCGCCATCTCGGGGGGGACAGATACGCAGTATTTT
CASSAISGGTDTQYF
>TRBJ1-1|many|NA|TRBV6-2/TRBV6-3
TGTGCCAGCAGTTACCGGACAGATCAGGGGAACACTGAAGCTTTCTTT
CASSYRTDQGNTEAFF
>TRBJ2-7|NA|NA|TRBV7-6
TGTGCCAGCAGCTTACCGTCTAGAGGGGAGCAGTACTTC
CASSLPSRGEQYF
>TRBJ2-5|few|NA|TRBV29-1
TGCAGCGGCTCACGCCTGGGGGCAGGGCCGAAAGAGACCCAGTACTTC
CSGSRLGAGPKETQYF